Below, 16 T cell receptor beta chains from the same sample are listed, as sequenced in a study of cytomegalovirus exposure and HLA in healthy donors. Both 60 Vbeta primers and 13 Jbeta primers went into the PCR. The table came from immunoSEQ multiplex PCR; TCRdb's copy has only in-frame clones and leaves some out. The repertoire has around 190,000 clones, around 90% of them found once; the top ten carry more than 1%. The specimen sequenced was PBMCs. These receptors came from a boy aged 2 to 9 in good health and CMV-seronegative.

The rearrangement links TRBV19 to TRBJ1-3; D remains ambiguous. V was pared by 3 bases and J by 1 base, with 10 bases between. CDR1 and CDR2 from the germline V gene are LNHDA and SQIVND (reference sequence). CDR3 size: 15 residues. The CDR3: CASSIRGPSGNTIYF. CDR3 DNA sequence: TGTGCCAGTAGTATTAGAGGTCCATCTGGAAACACCATATATTTT.

The chain has TRBV5-1 and TRBJ2-7, with 9 nucleotides matching TRBD1. The CDR3 spans 13 residues. CDR1 is SGHRS and CDR2 is YFSETQ in the germline V gene. V lost 7 bases to trimming and J lost 6 bases; unmatched junction nucleotides: 8. The CDR3 bases are TGCGCCAGCCGAATCGGGACAGGGACCGAGCAGTACTTC. Its translation: CASRIGTGTEQYF.

Written as DNA, the CDR3 is TGTGCCAGCAGCCCATGGGACAGGACCTACGAGCAGTACTTC. Residues: CASSPWDRTYEQYF. V gene TRBV27 combines with J gene TRBJ2-7, with TRBD1 identical over 8 bases. J lost 2 bases, V lost 6 bases, and 6 bases had no gene match. CDR3 size: 14 residues. Germline V gene sequence: CDR1 MNHEY, CDR2 SMNVEV (reference sequence).

This clone has just one count. DNA for the CDR3: TGCGCCAGCAGCTTGTTAGGGGAGGGCCCCCCCGGGGAGCTGTTTTTT. It is translated as CASSLLGEGPPGELFF. The V and J genes are TRBV5-1 and TRBJ2-2, with 7 bases matching TRBD2. Germline lookup yields CDR1 SGHRS and CDR2 YFSETQ. V dropped 1 base and J dropped 6; count of bases not matched to a gene: 9. This CDR3 is built from 16 residues.

The rearrangement uses TRBV7-2 and TRBJ2-1; maybe TRBD2 (6 bases). The CDR3 is made up of 14 amino acids. CDR1 and CDR2 (germline): SGHTA, FQGNSA. Trimming took off 4 bases at V and 8 bases at J, with 15 bases between the two ends. The chain's CDR3 is CASSWDSHAYEQFF. CDR3 sequence (DNA): TGTGCCAGCAGCTGGGACTCCCACGCATATGAGCAGTTCTTC.

The chain joins TRBV6-4 to TRBJ2-2, with unresolved D. Per germline, CDR1 MRHNA and CDR2 SNTAGT. The ends were cut back, 0 bases at V and 1 base at J, with 12 bases in the middle. The CDR3 covers 17 residues. DNA for the CDR3: TGTGCCAGCAGTGACTCGAGGCAGACCCAGAACACCGGGGAGCTGTTTTTT. Protein product: CASSDSRQTQNTGELFF.

This clone was recorded a few times. The V gene is TRBV6-5, the J gene TRBJ2-1; possible D gene TRBD2, 6 bases. The CDR3 spans 15 residues. Trimming removed 6 bases from V and 6 bases from J, with 18 bases in between. Germline CDR1 reads MNHEY; CDR2 reads SVGAGI. This CDR3 reads CASRLEGRSSNEQFF. The DNA for the CDR3 is TGTGCCAGCAGGTTGGAGGGCCGGAGTAGCAATGAGCAGTTCTTC.

CDR3 region: CASSLVAGGYYQETQYF. In nucleotides, the CDR3 is TGTGCCAGCAGCTTAGTAGCGGGGGGGTACTACCAAGAGACCCAGTACTTC. V gene TRBV11-3 combines with J gene TRBJ2-5, with 11 bases matching TRBD2. Germline lookup yields CDR1 SGHNT and CDR2 YENEEA. CDR3 length: 17 amino acids. After removal of 1 base from V and 0 bases from J, the junction contained 4 bases not matched to a gene.

This clone appeared a single time. The J gene is TRBJ2-1, the V gene TRBV25-1, with D perhaps TRBD2 (6 bases). Germline CDR1 is MGHDK and CDR2 is SYGVNS. V lost 3 bases and J 0 bases, leaving 15 bases between the germline ends. This CDR3 region has 17 residues. The CDR3 bases are TGTGCCAGCAGTGACATCGTATTCGGGAGCTCCTACAATGAGCAGTTCTTC. Translating it yields CASSDIVFGSSYNEQFF.

The chain couples TRBV25-1 to TRBJ2-7; TRBD1 agrees at 9 bases. This CDR3 spans 16 amino acids. V lost 6 bases and J lost 5; bases outside the gene matches: 14. Germline V CDR1 and CDR2: MGHDK, SYGVNS. DNA of the CDR3: TGTGCCAGCAGGGGGGGGACAGGGAGGGGATCCAACGAGCAGTACTTC. Translating it yields CASRGGTGRGSNEQYF.

This chain uses TRBV30 with TRBJ2-1; D is possibly TRBD2 (7 bases). CDR1 is GTSNPN and CDR2 is SVGIG in the germline V gene (reference sequence). CDR3 length equals 13 residues. Deletions cut 5 bases from V and 6 bases from J, with 14 bases between. This CDR3 is CAWDLGGGNEQFF. Here the CDR3 DNA reads TGTGCCTGGGACTTGGGAGGGGGCAATGAGCAGTTCTTC.

The CDR3 DNA follows: TGTGCCAGCAGTAAGGACAGGGCAGCAGGCGAGCAGTACTTC. Its translation: CASSKDRAAGEQYF. The V gene is TRBV2, the J gene TRBJ2-5, with 8 bases lining up with TRBD1. The closer fit of TRBJ2-7 to the DNA end suggests the J call may be wrong. CDR1 and CDR2 from the germline V gene are SNHLY and FYNNEI. The CDR3 loop spans 14 amino acids.

Comment on this clone: This CDR3 is also generated by other DNA sequences in the sample. The chain uses TRBV6-5 and TRBJ2-7; D is perhaps TRBD2 (5 bases). Germline V CDR1 and CDR2: MNHEY, SVGAGI. CDR3 size: 13 residues. Deletions cut 3 bases from V and 1 base from J, with 7 bases between. CDR3 sequence: CASSYSGSYEQYF. The CDR3 DNA reads TGTGCCAGCAGTTATTCGGGGTCCTACGAGCAGTACTTC.

The rearrangement links TRBV7-8 to TRBJ1-5; a weak D match, TRBD1 (6 bases). CDR1 SGHVS and CDR2 FQNEAQ come from the germline V gene. The CDR3 runs 14 residues. V was clipped by 7 bases and J by 5 bases, with 15 bases between them. The CDR3 here is CASTRGGRDQPQHF. In DNA form, the CDR3 reads TGTGCCAGCACGCGAGGGGGTCGTGATCAGCCCCAGCATTTT.

The chain uses TRBV28 and TRBJ2-7; 7 positions agree with TRBD1. V gave up 8 bases and J gave up 2 bases; unmatched junction bases: 12. CDR1 is MDHEN and CDR2 is SYDVKM in the germline V gene. This CDR3 has 15 residues. The DNA for the CDR3 is TGTGCCAGCCTTACAACAGGGGAAGGCACCTACGAGCAGTACTTC. Protein sequence: CASLTTGEGTYEQYF.

The chain joins TRBV6-6 to TRBJ2-5; TRBD1 matches 8 bases. The DNA end lines up better with TRBJ2-7; the J call may be wrong. This CDR3 region has 13 residues. Per germline, CDR1 MNHNY and CDR2 SVGAGI (reference sequence). The CDR3, as DNA: TGTGCCAGCAGTTACCCTACAGGGGGCGAGCAGTACTTC. Translation: CASSYPTGGEQYF.